The TCR beta chain under discussion was sequenced for a study of blood T cell repertoires in COVID-19 (dated by TCRdb to 2019 to 2021). The study in broad terms: The collaborator samples originated in the United States, Italy and Spain and spanned the acute and convalescent phases of COVID-19. The prospective study material was composed of cDNA or gDNA derived from T cells, B-cell-depleted T cells, or PBMCs. Subjects who had been exposed to COVID-19, were actively infected with it, or had recovered from it provided the deeply sampled blood TCRbeta repertoires that made up the dataset. The repertoires were released in a freely available public database intended as a resource for research on the immune response to SARS-CoV-2. Samples came from the ongoing ImmuneRACE study (first 160 participants) plus 1,254 subjects from 6 global collaborators. Sample metadata almost always included a de-identified subject ID, COVID-19 status, age in years and sex. Where available, HLA class I and class II types were taken from metadata supplied by the sample provider and were not determined by assay-based typing. The paper as a whole reports these results and caveats: How much clinical and demographic metadata was included differed by source and by participant, and the metadata was provided uncurated.

Each collaborating institution followed its own protocols to collect whole blood in K2EDTA tubes. For TCRbeta analysis, collaborator samples were shipped as frozen whole blood, as isolated PBMCs, or as DNA extracted from either sample type. The CDR1 and CDR2 encoded by the germline V gene are MGHDK and SYGVNS. Including the terminal cysteine and phenylalanine, the CDR3 comprises 16 residues. The retained sequence is limited to the CDR3, 48 bases, with the frame set at the first base. V sheds 1 base and J sheds 1 base, leaving 13 bases between their ends. TCRbeta CDR3 regions were amplified from genomic DNA using the immunoSEQ Assay, a bias-controlled multiplex PCR. Under the source paper's analysis protocol: The number of nucleated cells in each sample was estimated from the amplification of reference gene primers within the assay. Sequence reads were collapsed and filtered to measure the absolute abundance of every unique TCRbeta CDR3 rearrangement. Productive Simpson clonality was computed per sample as the square root of Simpson's diversity index over productive rearrangements. TCRdb provides this immuneACCESS table in a form limited to in-frame rearrangements. Some clones are lacking; in checked studies, under half of them reflect an unresolved V gene, and why the rest are absent is not known. Clonal size and the V and J genes are those of that table, whereas D and trimming came from the DNA. This sample is represented by more than 45,000 clones; 70% to 90% of them were singletons. The top ten clonotypes cover roughly 1.4% of the sample.

As to this clone: No cognate antigen has been identified for it. Per-base quality was not reported, and no clone a single base away is much larger than it.

Sample: peripheral blood. In this chain, TRBV25-1 is recombined with TRBJ1-2; TRBD1 could be the D gene, as 5 bases match. This TCR was sampled from a man aged 60-69 years with acute or convalescent COVID-19. CDR3 protein: CASSEWGSAFNYGYTF. The nucleotides read TGTGCCAGCAGTGAATGGGGCTCAGCCTTTAACTATGGCTACACCTTC.